The T cell receptor beta chain described here comes from a study of cytomegalovirus exposure and HLA in healthy donors. CDR1 and CDR2 (germline): MNHEY, SMNVEV (reference sequence). V trimming: 6 bases; J trimming: 10 bases; junction bases outside the gene matches: 6. The CDR3 spans 13 residues. A multiplex PCR was run with 60 Vbeta primers and 13 Jbeta primers. TCRdb's table, derived via immunoSEQ multiplex PCR, lists solely in-frame clones and lacks some. The sample lists 150,000 to 200,000 clones, around 62% seen once, with 2.5% to 3% in the top ten. These donors counted as nominally healthy when sampled, but unrecorded immune exposures were likely.

The genes are TRBV27 and TRBJ1-6; 7 nucleotides agree with TRBD1. This TCR derives from a man aged 35 to 55 in good health and CMV-seronegative. Sequencing was performed on PBMCs. In DNA, the CDR3 is TGTGCCAGCAGGACAGGGATGGTATCACCCCTCCACTTT. Amino acids: CASRTGMVSPLHF.